This TCR beta chain derives from a study of blood T cells in healthy people across ages. General study results and limits: Long-lived donors exceeded aged donors in naive CD4+ cells and diversity. Estimates of total diversity, which came from one million sequenced T cells, were considered to be underestimates.

The CDR3 is 15 amino acids. Each donor supplied around 9.6 milliliters of peripheral blood. Worth noting for this clonotype: The antigen remains undetermined.

The use of a sample-barcoded 5' primer and a J-beta primer mix characterized a second PCR of about 6 to 11 cycles. TCRdb recomputed calls from the 5' RACE reads with MiXCR, one row per CDR3 protein. The sample has about 940,000 distinct CDR3 sequences; about 48% are singletons. The specimen was blood. The clonotype originates from a young man in good health. The gene calls are TRBV21-1 and TRBJ2-7. TRBV21-1 constitutes a pseudogene. CDR3 coding DNA: TGTGCCAGCAGCAAAGGTAGAGAGCGTCTCTACGAGCAGTACTTC. It translates to CASSKGRERLYEQYF.